Listed below are T cell receptor beta chains from one sample, sequenced in a study of blood T cells in healthy people across ages. TCRdb independently ran MiXCR on the 5' RACE reads; one entry per CDR3 protein. The repertoire holds about 730,000 distinct CDR3 sequences, with 43% as singletons. Sequencing was done on a sample of blood. These receptors all stem from a woman between 55 and 75 years old in good health. CDR3s include the opening cysteine and the closing phenylalanine or tryptophan. A D gene is named only where the DNA matches it firmly. The size of a clone is reported for some rows only, either as once, few or many, or as a class for expanded clones.

TRBV6-5	TRBJ1-2	NA	NA	CASSYSVGQLNYGYTF	TGTGCCAGCAGTTACTCTGTGGGTCAGTTGAACTATGGCTACACCTTC
TRBV20-1	TRBJ1-2	NA	NA	CSPGGYTF	TGCAGTCCGGGTGGCTACACCTTC
TRBV21-1	TRBJ2-7	few	NA	CAIIGVPYEQYF	TGTGCCATCATCGGCGTTCCCTACGAGCAGTACTTC
TRBV3-1	TRBJ2-5	once	NA	CASSPRVLPANEQYF	TGTGCCAGCAGCCCCCGTGTACTCCCGGCCAATGAGCAGTACTTC
TRBV18	TRBJ1-1	NA	NA	CASTRTDYTEAFF	TGTGCCAGCACCCGGACCGACTACACTGAAGCTTTCTTT
TRBV29-1	TRBJ2-7	NA	NA	CSGGYPHNNKQYF	TGCAGCGGAGGATATCCCCACAACAATAAGCAGTACTTC
TRBV15	TRBJ2-1	many	TRBD2	CATSPREATNEQFF	TGTGCCACCAGCCCCCGGGAGGCTACTAATGAGCAGTTCTTC
TRBV16	TRBJ1-4	NA	TRBD1	CASSQEDGQGNEKLFF	TGTGCCAGCAGCCAGGAGGACGGACAGGGTAATGAAAAACTGTTTTTT
TRBV7-2	TRBJ2-1	many	NA	CASSLRPAGNEQFF	TGTGCCAGCAGCCTCCGCCCCGCGGGCAATGAGCAGTTCTTC
TRBV1	TRBJ2-7	few	NA	CTSGSGGEYEQYF	TGCACCAGCGGATCAGGGGGGGAATACGAGCAGTACTTC
TRBV28	TRBJ2-1	NA	NA	CASTPSGAGRGNEQFF	TGTGCCAGCACCCCTTCCGGGGCAGGGAGAGGCAATGAGCAGTTCTTC
TRBV10-1	TRBJ2-7	few	TRBD1	CASRAAGTGAEQYF	TGCGCCAGCAGAGCGGCCGGGACAGGGGCCGAGCAGTACTTC
TRBV6-2/TRBV6-3	TRBJ2-1	NA	NA	CASKSQGHEQFF	TGTGCCAGCAAGTCACAGGGTCATGAGCAGTTCTTC
TRBV3-1	TRBJ1-2	few	NA	CASSRGGLNYGYTF	TGTGCCAGCAGCCGAGGGGGACTGAACTATGGCTACACCTTC
TRBV6-2/TRBV6-3	TRBJ2-1	NA	TRBD1	CASSYLWTGSNEQFF	TGTGCCAGCAGTTACCTTTGGACAGGGTCCAATGAGCAGTTCTTC
TRBV7-9	TRBJ1-1	NA	NA	CASSRTGTQNTGAFF	TGTGCCAGCAGTCGTACCGGGACACAGAACACTGGAGCTTTCTTT
TRBV4-1	TRBJ1-2	few	TRBD1	CASSQDVERGHPYGYTF	TGCGCCAGCAGCCAAGATGTGGAGAGGGGGCACCCCTATGGCTACACCTTC
TRBV5-1	TRBJ2-5	NA	TRBD1	CASSEGQEQGETQYF	TGCGCCAGCAGCGAGGGACAGGAGCAGGGAGAGACCCAGTACTTC
TRBV20-1	TRBJ1-2	NA	NA	CSARMEYGYTF	TGCAGTGCTAGAATGGAGTATGGCTACACCTTC
TRBV4-1	TRBJ2-7	few	TRBD2	CASSHDGTSGAYEQYF	TGCGCCAGCAGCCACGACGGGACTAGCGGGGCCTACGAGCAGTACTTC
TRBV4-1	TRBJ2-3	NA	NA	CASSQENSGLWILTDTQYF	TGCGCCAGCAGCCAAGAGAATTCGGGACTCTGGATCCTCACAGATACGCAGTATTTT
TRBV2	TRBJ2-4	NA	NA	CASSGSGAPKNIQYF	TGTGCCAGCAGTGGTTCAGGGGCCCCCAAAAACATTCAGTACTTC
TRBV20-1	TRBJ1-1	few	TRBD1	CSAPGQLNTEAFF	TGCAGTGCTCCGGGACAGCTGAACACTGAAGCTTTCTTT
TRBV12-3/TRBV12-4	TRBJ2-7	many	NA	CASSLNRINYEQYF	TGTGCCAGCAGTTTAAACAGGATAAACTACGAGCAGTACTTC
TRBV20-1	TRBJ2-7	NA	NA	CSARSGWTSGYNEQYF	TGCAGTGCTAGATCGGGGTGGACTTCGGGATACAATGAGCAGTACTTC
TRBV4-3	TRBJ2-5	few	NA	CASSQDWGMQETQYF	TGCGCCAGCAGCCAAGACTGGGGGATGCAAGAGACCCAGTACTTC
TRBV9	TRBJ2-3	many	NA	CASSVGARADTDTQYF	TGTGCCAGCAGCGTAGGGGCACGGGCTGACACAGATACGCAGTATTTT
TRBV5-4	TRBJ2-3	few	NA	CASSWGGGVGKDTQYF	TGTGCCAGCAGCTGGGGGGGCGGGGTCGGAAAAGATACGCAGTATTTT
TRBV7-9	TRBJ2-1	NA	TRBD1	CASSLGTGEGEQFF	TGTGCCAGCAGCTTAGGGACAGGGGAGGGTGAGCAGTTCTTC
TRBV6-5	TRBJ1-1	many	TRBD1	CASSFASGTGGSGAFF	TGTGCCAGCAGTTTCGCGTCCGGGACAGGGGGCTCTGGAGCTTTCTTT
TRBV11-2	TRBJ1-1	few	TRBD1	CASSLVAGGNTEAFF	TGTGCCAGCAGCTTAGTGGCAGGGGGGAACACTGAAGCTTTCTTT
TRBV5-6	TRBJ1-4	NA	TRBD1	CASSFGQGLEKLFF	TGTGCCAGCAGCTTTGGACAGGGGCTTGAAAAACTGTTTTTT
TRBV7-2	TRBJ1-1	NA	NA	CASSLVSSGPDTEAFF	TGTGCCAGCAGCTTAGTTTCTTCGGGGCCCGACACTGAAGCTTTCTTT
TRBV4-2	TRBJ1-5	few	NA	CASSQDGQNQPQHF	TGTGCCAGCAGCCAAGATGGACAGAATCAGCCCCAGCATTTT
TRBV5-1	TRBJ2-7	NA	TRBD2	CASSLGFGGGLSYEQYF	TGCGCCAGCAGCTTAGGTTTCGGCGGGGGACTCTCCTACGAGCAGTACTTC
TRBV4-2	TRBJ2-3	NA	NA	CASSRSLGGRGADTQYF	TGTGCCAGCAGCCGGAGCCTTGGGGGGAGAGGGGCAGATACGCAGTATTTT
TRBV20-1	TRBJ1-5	NA	NA	CSARDRTARQPQHF	TGCAGTGCTAGAGATCGGACAGCGCGTCAGCCCCAGCATTTT
TRBV12-3/TRBV12-4	TRBJ2-5	NA	NA	CASSSSGEQYF	TGTGCCAGCAGTTCCTCGGGAGAGCAGTACTTC
TRBV29-1	TRBJ1-1	few	TRBD1	CSGTGVMNTEAFF	TGCAGCGGGACAGGGGTTATGAACACTGAAGCTTTCTTT
TRBV6-5	TRBJ2-2	few	NA	CASGDTGELFF	TGTGCCAGCGGCGACACCGGGGAGCTGTTTTTT
TRBV4-3	TRBJ2-3	many	TRBD2	CASSHIPSGYTDTQYF	TGCGCCAGCAGCCACATCCCTAGCGGATACACAGATACGCAGTATTTT
TRBV20-1	TRBJ1-2	NA	NA	CSASANTDNGYTF	TGCAGTGCTAGCGCCAACACCGATAATGGCTACACCTTC
TRBV2	TRBJ1-4	NA	TRBD1	CASSEWGQGFEKLFF	TGTGCCAGCAGTGAATGGGGACAGGGATTCGAAAAACTGTTTTTT
TRBV20-1	TRBJ2-7	NA	TRBD1	CSIGTVSYEQYF	TGCAGTATCGGGACAGTCTCCTACGAGCAGTACTTC
TRBV12-3/TRBV12-4	TRBJ2-5	few	NA	CASSQLITGDWEETQYF	TGTGCCAGCAGTCAACTTATAACGGGAGATTGGGAAGAGACCCAGTACTTC
TRBV9	TRBJ2-5	few	TRBD2	CASSAPDRTSVIPSPYQETQYF	TGTGCCAGCAGCGCCCCTGACAGGACTAGCGTCATCCCTTCCCCGTACCAAGAGACCCAGTACTTC
TRBV6-2/TRBV6-3	TRBJ2-5	NA	NA	CASSDPPYNEQYF	TGTGCCAGCTCGGACCCACCTTACAATGAGCAGTACTTC
TRBV4-3	TRBJ1-2	few	NA	CASSPRSTDGGYTF	TGCGCCAGCAGCCCCCGTTCGACGGACGGAGGCTACACCTTC
TRBV10-3	TRBJ2-7	NA	NA	CAISELGGYEQYF	TGTGCCATCAGTGAGTTGGGCGGCTACGAGCAGTACTTC